Reported below is one T cell receptor (beta chain). Its specificity is unknown. TCRdb recomputed calls from the RT-PCR reads with MiXCR, one row per CDR3 protein. Among 650,000 to 700,000 distinct CDR3 sequences listed, around 16% were seen once. This sample is part of a study of response to subunit inactivated influenza vaccine. Regarding the study as a whole: It was suggested by the authors that few new T cells are recruited by each seasonal influenza vaccination.

Trimming stripped 3 bases from V and 8 bases from J, with 20 bases between. Germline V CDR1 and CDR2: LNHDA, SQIVND (reference sequence). This CDR3 region has 16 residues. The TCR comes from a man aged 45 to 65 who received an inactivated influenza vaccine. The sequencing used PBMCs from blood, collected 11 to 12 days after vaccination. This chain joins TRBV19 and TRBJ1-5, with TRBD1 as a possible D gene (6 bases). The CDR3 bases are TGTGCCAGTAGTATGGTCAGGGGCATTTTCCATGAGCCCCAGCATTTT. This codes for CASSMVRGIFHEPQHF.